Following are 14 T cell receptor beta chains from one sample sequenced in a study of blood T cell repertoires in COVID-19. TCRdb keeps only in-frame clones here, not all; method: immunoSEQ multiplex PCR. This sample yields about 260,000 clones, of which around 84% are seen a single time; around 4.1% belongs to the top ten. The sequenced material came from PBMCs or T cells enriched from blood (not recorded which). These receptors all come from a man in his thirties or forties with acute COVID-19.

The chain carries TRBV2 and TRBJ1-2; D is unclear. Germline lookup yields CDR1 SNHLY and CDR2 FYNNEI. V lost 2 bases and J 4 bases, leaving 17 bases between the germline ends. This CDR3 has 16 residues. This chain's CDR3 is CASSETSPPTSYGYTF. CDR3 DNA sequence: TGTGCCAGCAGTGAAACTTCGCCCCCAACCTCCTATGGCTACACCTTC. The full variable domain, rest sourced from reference TRBV2 and TRBJ1-2, is EPEVTQTPSHQVTQMGQEVILRCVPISNHLYFYWYRQILGQKVEFLVSFYNNEISEKSEIFDDQFSVERPDGSNFTLKIRSTKLEDSAMYFCASSETSPPTSYGYTFGSGTRLTVV.

As for this clone: The sample contains more than one DNA sequence encoding this CDR3. The chain recombines TRBV29-1 with TRBJ2-2; TRBD1 matches at 10 bases. The CDR3 length is 13 residues. Germline lookup yields CDR1 SQVTM and CDR2 ANQGSEA. Losses at the gene ends were 4 bases for V and 4 bases for J; bases not matched to a gene: 0. The CDR3 loop is CSVGTGGTGELFF. The CDR3 region has the DNA TGCAGCGTTGGGACAGGGGGCACCGGGGAGCTGTTTTTT.

CDR3: CASSLGQSGNTIYF. In DNA form, the CDR3 reads TGTGCCAGCAGCTTAGGACAGTCTGGAAACACCATATATTTT. V gene TRBV11-2 combines with J gene TRBJ1-3; weak D call: TRBD1 (5 bases). V lost 1 base and J lost 1, with 5 bases in between. In germline, CDR1 is SGHAT, CDR2 FQNNGV. The CDR3 has 14 amino acids.

The chain combines TRBV5-4 with TRBJ2-2; 14 positions agree with TRBD2. The CDR3 loop spans 18 amino acids. Germline values: CDR1 SGHNT, CDR2 YYREEE (reference sequence). Losses at the gene ends were 4 bases for V and 0 bases for J; bases not matched to a gene: 5. CDR3 nucleotide sequence: TGTGCCAGCAGCGTACCGGGACTAGCGGGAGCGAACACCGGGGAGCTGTTTTTT. Its protein product is CASSVPGLAGANTGELFF.

This chain connects TRBV6-5 to TRBJ1-2, with 11 bases aligning to TRBD1. The germline gives CDR1 MNHEY, CDR2 SVGAGI. The CDR3 is 14 residues long. V dropped 2 bases and J dropped 5; count of bases not matched to a gene: 1. The CDR3 loop reads CASSYGQGAYGYTF. For the CDR3, the DNA is TGTGCCAGCAGTTACGGACAGGGGGCGTATGGCTACACCTTC.

The CDR3 DNA reads TGTGCCAGCAGCTGGGGGACACCGGTTTGGCCCGGGGAGCTGTTTTTT. Amino acids: CASSWGTPVWPGELFF. The rearrangement joins TRBV5-4 to TRBJ2-2, with TRBD1 as a possible D gene (6 bases). The CDR3 length is 16 residues. Trimming cost V 3 bases and J 6 bases, with 18 bases left between them. Per germline, CDR1 SGHNT and CDR2 YYREEE (reference sequence).

The rearrangement uses TRBV24-1 and TRBJ2-3, with 8 nucleotides matching TRBD1. CDR3 length: 16 amino acids. V shed 4 bases, J shed 3 bases, and the junction held 8 bases outside the gene matches. Germline V gene sequence: CDR1 KGHDR, CDR2 SFDVKD. For the CDR3, the DNA is TGTGCCACCAGTGACCCCACAGGGGGTGGAACAGATACGCAGTATTTT. Protein sequence: CATSDPTGGGTDTQYF.

The V gene is TRBV7-3, the J gene TRBJ2-1; D perhaps matches TRBD2 (5 bases). Germline CDR1 is SGHTA and CDR2 is FQGTGA. V was pared by 6 bases and J by 6 bases, with 15 bases between. This CDR3 contains 14 residues. CDR3 sequence (DNA): TGTGCCAGCAGACCCCGGGATAGCCCCAATGAGCAGTTCTTC. Translation gives CASRPRDSPNEQFF.

This chain joins TRBV6-5 and TRBJ1-2, with 10 bases identical to TRBD1. Per the germline V gene, CDR1 is MNHEY and CDR2 is SVGAGI. The ends lost 4 bases at V and 4 bases at J; junction bases unmatched: 9. The CDR3 contains 16 residues. CDR3 amino acids: CASSSLPGQGSYGYTF. The CDR3 DNA is TGTGCCAGCAGTTCTTTACCGGGACAGGGGAGCTATGGCTACACCTTC.

J is TRBJ2-2 and V is TRBV5-5; D uncertain. CDR3 size: 12 residues. V was clipped by 0 bases and J by 6 bases, with 3 bases between them. CDR1 is SGHKS and CDR2 is YYEKEE in the germline V gene (reference sequence). The CDR3 sequence is CASSLAAGELFF. The CDR3 DNA follows: TGTGCCAGCAGCTTGGCTGCCGGGGAGCTGTTTTTT.

The chain combines TRBV15 with TRBJ1-6, with unresolved D. This CDR3 has 13 residues. Germline assignment: CDR1 LNHNV and CDR2 YYDKDF (reference sequence). The V end was cut by 1 base, the J end by 6 bases, with 4 bases between. The CDR3 sequence: CATSRVSNSPLHF. In DNA form, the CDR3 reads TGTGCCACCAGCAGAGTGAGTAATTCACCCCTCCACTTT.

The chain combines TRBV7-6 with TRBJ1-4; possible D gene TRBD1, 6 bases. CDR3 size: 15 residues. Germline V gene data show CDR1 as SGHVS and CDR2 as FNYEAQ. The ends were cut back, 5 bases at V and 8 bases at J, with 18 bases in the middle. The CDR3 is CASSQRRGALEKLFF. The CDR3 bases are TGTGCCAGCAGCCAAAGACGGGGGGCCTTAGAAAAACTGTTTTTT.

The chain couples TRBV19 to TRBJ1-1; D gene unclear. Trimming shortened V by 4 bases and J by 10 bases, and 13 bases separated the two germline ends. Looked up from germline, CDR1 is LNHDA and CDR2 is SQIVND (reference sequence). This CDR3 contains 12 residues. CDR3 protein: CASSTLYRVAFF. The CDR3 DNA follows: TGTGCCAGTAGTACCCTATATCGGGTAGCTTTCTTT.

Regarding this clone: Germline and junction disagree at one end, which may indicate a read error. The identical CDR3 is also encoded by other nucleotide sequences in the sample. The chain has TRBV3-1 (or the pseudogene TRBV3-2) and TRBJ1-1; D call uncertain. CDR1 LGHDT and CDR2 YNNKEL come from the germline V gene (reference sequence). CDR3 length: 12 amino acids. CDR3 DNA sequence: TGTGCCAGCAGTCAAGATTGGAGGGAAGCTTTCTTT. Its protein is CASSQDWREAFF.